These 12 T cell receptor beta chains were sequenced from one sample in a study of T cell clonotyping in hematopoietic cell transplantation. Profiling relied on immunoSEQ multiplex PCR, and the TCRdb table lists in-frame clones only, not all of them. Here the sample spans under 45,000 clones, over 75% being singletons. Sequencing was carried out using peripheral blood mononuclear cells. The receptors come from a woman between 40 and 55 years old in good health. Some clones in this sample may be carry-over from other donors' samples.

J is TRBJ1-3 and V is TRBV18, with TRBD1 matching 7 bases. The V segment lost 6 bases and the J segment 0 bases; nucleotides outside the gene matches: 11. Germline CDR1 and CDR2: KGHSH and LQKENI. The CDR3 has 17 amino acids. For the CDR3, the DNA is TGTGCCAGCTCCCGCGACAGGGTTACTATCTCTGGAAACACCATATATTTT. Protein sequence: CASSRDRVTISGNTIYF.

The rearrangement uses TRBV5-6 and TRBJ2-3; 8 nucleotides agree with TRBD2. In germline, CDR1 is SGHDT, CDR2 YYEEEE. The CDR3 runs 14 residues. V shed 0 bases, J shed 3 bases, and the junction held 0 bases outside the gene matches. The CDR3 sequence: CASSLAGGTDTQYF. In DNA form, the CDR3 reads TGTGCCAGCAGCTTGGCGGGGGGGACAGATACGCAGTATTTT.

Only a few counts were recorded for this clone. This chain links TRBV11-3 with TRBJ2-2; no firm D call. This CDR3 contains 11 residues. CDR1 SGHNT and CDR2 YENEEA come from the germline V gene. V lost 6 bases to trimming and J lost 2 bases, with 1 base between them. CDR3 sequence reads: CASRNTGELFF. Here the CDR3 DNA reads TGTGCCAGCAGAAACACCGGGGAGCTGTTTTTT.

The chain recombines TRBV5-1 with TRBJ2-7; D uncertain. Germline V gives CDR1 SGHRS, CDR2 YFSETQ. Trimming left V 0 bases short and J 5 bases short, with 9 bases between. The CDR3 loop spans 13 amino acids. As DNA, the CDR3 is TGCGCCAGCAGCTTGGACAGTCCCAACGAGCAGTACTTC. It yields the protein CASSLDSPNEQYF.

The chain combines TRBV5-1 with TRBJ1-5; a weak D match, TRBD1 (5 bases). The CDR3 is 15 residues long. From germline, CDR1 is SGHRS and CDR2 YFSETQ. Between the trimmed V and J ends, which lost 4 bases and 4 bases, there was a span of 15 bases. The chain's CDR3 is CASSEGPGRNQPQHF. The CDR3 DNA reads TGCGCCAGCAGCGAAGGACCGGGGCGTAATCAGCCCCAGCATTTT.

The chain combines TRBV10-2 with TRBJ2-1; 9 bases match TRBD1. The CDR3 runs 14 residues. V shed 3 bases, J shed 7 bases, and the junction held 4 bases outside the gene matches. The germline V gene has CDR1 WSHSY and CDR2 SAAADI. The CDR3 loop is CASSDGGTGNEQFF. In DNA form, the CDR3 reads TGCGCCAGCAGTGACGGGGGGACAGGGAATGAGCAGTTCTTC.

This sequence joins TRBV18 and TRBJ2-7, with 9 bases aligning to TRBD2. From germline, CDR1 is KGHSH and CDR2 LQKENI. J lost 0 bases, V lost 6 bases, and 6 bases had no gene match. The CDR3 contains 15 residues. CDR3 coding DNA: TGTGCCAGCTCGCTGACTAGCGGATACTCCTACGAGCAGTACTTC. This codes for CASSLTSGYSYEQYF.

This clone was counted a single time. The chain has TRBV4-3 and TRBJ1-2, with TRBD1 matching over 8 bases. This CDR3 is 15 amino acids long. J lost 4 bases, V lost 4 bases, and 8 bases had no gene match. The V gene's germline CDR1 is LGHNA and CDR2 YSLEER. For the CDR3, the DNA is TGCGCCAGCAGCCCGTACGGACAGGGAGGCTATGGCTACACCTTC. Translation: CASSPYGQGGYGYTF.

The chain links TRBV27 to TRBJ2-1; the D call may be TRBD1 or TRBD2 (6 bases each). CDR3 length equals 16 residues. V lost 4 bases to trimming and J lost 2 bases, with 15 bases between them. In germline, CDR1 is MNHEY, CDR2 SMNVEV (reference sequence). DNA of the CDR3: TGTGCCAGCAGTTCCAGACAGGAGGGCCCCTACAATGAGCAGTTCTTC. Amino acid sequence: CASSSRQEGPYNEQFF.

The chain is built from TRBV5-5 and TRBJ1-5, with D perhaps matching TRBD1 (5 bases). Germline CDR1 SGHKS, CDR2 YYEKEE (reference sequence). The CDR3 is 14 residues long. V gave up 4 bases and J gave up 4 bases, with 12 bases separating them. The CDR3 reads CASSGGVTNQPQHF. CDR3 bases: TGTGCCAGCAGCGGGGGGGTAACAAATCAGCCCCAGCATTTT.

This chain uses TRBV9 with TRBJ2-7, with 8 bases that match TRBD2. The CDR3 has 16 amino acids. The J segment lost 2 bases and the V segment lost 0 bases, leaving 7 bases of the junction unmatched. From germline, CDR1 is SGDLS and CDR2 YYNGEE. The CDR3 is CASSVVVTSETYEQYF. CDR3 bases: TGTGCCAGCAGCGTAGTGGTGACTAGCGAAACCTACGAGCAGTACTTC.

The chain joins TRBV6-6 to TRBJ1-5, with 10 bases lining up with TRBD1. The CDR3 extends over 15 amino acids. V trimming: 5 bases; J trimming: 12 bases; junction bases outside the gene matches: 13. Germline V gene lookup returns CDR1 MNHNY and CDR2 SVGAGI (reference sequence). CDR3 sequence: CASSADRGTTVGQHF. The CDR3 region has the DNA TGTGCCAGCAGTGCGGACAGGGGGACGACCGTCGGCCAGCATTTT.